Each of the 10 T cell receptor beta chains below was sequenced from the same sample in a study of T cells in Graves' hyperthyroidism and ophthalmopathy. TCR beta CDR3 regions were amplified from RNA transcripts. TCR CDR3 regions were first amplified by RT-PCR with HTBI primers. MiXCR, run by TCRdb on the multiplex PCR reads, gives a single entry per CDR3 protein. The data show 700,000 to 950,000 distinct CDR3 sequences, with roughly a third seen just once and around 30% held by the top ten. Material for sequencing was blood. The origin of the receptors is a middle-aged woman with Graves' hyperthyroidism.

A note on this clonotype: Here the CDR3 omits its conserved ending phenylalanine or tryptophan, so a read error is the likely source. Because the CDR3's place on the DNA is in doubt, the DNA is left out and the CDR3 is given as listed by TCRdb. The chain recombines TRBV11-2 with TRBJ2-5; no check of the table's D call, TRBD2, against the DNA was made. The CDR3 adds up to 9 amino acids, both ends counted. Germline loops: CDR1 SGHAT, CDR2 FQNNGV. The CDR3 sequence: CASSPTGTS.

This clonotype was counted at least ten times. The J gene is TRBJ2-2, the V gene TRBV11-2; the match to TRBD2 covers 7 bases. With 6 bases clipped from V and 8 bases from J, the junction kept 6 bases outside the gene matches. Germline CDR1 SGHAT, CDR2 FQNNGV. This CDR3 comprises 13 residues. The CDR3 nucleotides read TGTGCCAGCAGACCAGCGGGGAGAGGGGAGCTGTTTTTT. Translated, it gives CASRPAGRGELFF.

The chain links TRBV28 to TRBJ1-6; unclear D gene. Germline V gene lookup returns CDR1 MDHEN and CDR2 SYDVKM. The germline V and J ends were trimmed by 8 bases and 11 bases, with 28 bases remaining between them. The CDR3 runs to 17 residues. The CDR3 DNA is TGTGCCAGCGCCCTCTGGAGGGAATCGGTTTTGCGCGCACCCCTCCACTTT. This encodes CASALWRESVLRAPLHF. Full variable domain (outside the CDR3, taken from reference TRBV28 and TRBJ1-6): DVKVTQSSRYLVKRTGEKVFLECVQDMDHENMFWYRQDPGLGLRLIYFSYDVKMKEKGDIPEGYSVSREKKERFSLILESASTNQTSMYLCASALWRESVLRAPLHFGNGTRLTVT.

The table lists this clonotype with a few counts. In nucleotides, the CDR3 is TGCAGTGCAAAAGACCTAGGATCCTACGAGCAGTACTTC. It is translated as CSAKDLGSYEQYF. This chain joins TRBV20-1 and TRBJ2-7; D is undetermined. The CDR3 loop spans 13 amino acids. Trimming took 6 bases from V and 1 from J, leaving 13 bases between them. CDR1 and CDR2 from the germline V gene are DFQATT and SNEGSKA (reference sequence).

This clonotype was detected a few times. The chain uses TRBV6-2 or TRBV6-3 and TRBJ1-2, with D unresolved. Per germline, CDR1 MNHEY and CDR2 SVGEGT. The CDR3 spans 13 residues. With 6 bases removed from V and 4 bases from J, the gap between germline ends came to 12 bases. The CDR3 bases are TGTGCCAGCAGCCAGGAACAGCTCTATGGCTACACCTTC. It encodes CASSQEQLYGYTF.

V and J are TRBV15 and TRBJ1-5, with D unresolved. Germline values: CDR1 LNHNV, CDR2 YYDKDF (reference sequence). This CDR3 spans 15 amino acids. V lost 3 bases and J 3 bases, leaving 12 bases between the germline ends. The CDR3 DNA follows: TGTGCCACCAGCAGCCAAGAGGGATTCAATCAGCCCCAGCATTTT. Translating gives CATSSQEGFNQPQHF. The full variable domain, rest sourced from reference TRBV15 and TRBJ1-5, is DAMVIQNPRYQVTQFGKPVTLSCSQTLNHNVMYWYQQKSSQAPKLLFHYYDKDFNNEADTPDNFQSRRPNTSFCFLDIRSPGLGDTAMYLCATSSQEGFNQPQHFGDGTRLSIL.

Many counts were recorded for this clonotype. The genes are TRBV20-1 and TRBJ2-7, with 9 bases fitting TRBD1. In germline, CDR1 is DFQATT, CDR2 SNEGSKA (reference sequence). V lost 6 bases, J lost 3 bases, and 6 bases stayed unmatched. This CDR3 is built from 13 residues. The CDR3 loop reads CSASPGQGYEQYF. CDR3 nucleotides: TGCAGTGCCAGCCCGGGACAGGGCTACGAGCAGTACTTC.

This clonotype was picked up many times. V gene TRBV10-3 combines with J gene TRBJ1-6; 11 positions agree with TRBD1. This CDR3 spans 18 amino acids. CDR1 is ENHRY, CDR2 SYGVKD, per germline. Losses at the gene ends were 5 bases for V and 3 bases for J; bases not matched to a gene: 9. The DNA of the CDR3 is TGTGCCATCAGTACCTCCGGACAGGGGGCTTTCTATAATTCACCCCTCCACTTT. It codes for CAISTSGQGAFYNSPLHF.

This chain joins TRBV28 and TRBJ1-2; D is unresolved. The V gene's germline CDR1 is MDHEN and CDR2 SYDVKM. Trimming cost V 8 bases and J 4 bases, with 20 bases left between them. There are 15 residues in the CDR3. The CDR3 loop is CASGSGRREIYGYTF. The CDR3 nucleotides are TGTGCCAGCGGCTCCGGGCGGCGGGAGATCTATGGCTACACCTTC.

V gene TRBV6-5 combines with J gene TRBJ2-5, with TRBD2 identical over 10 bases. V trimming: 6 bases; J trimming: 5 bases; junction bases outside the gene matches: 3. The length of the CDR3 is 13 residues. The germline V gene has CDR1 MNHEY and CDR2 SVGAGI. The CDR3 protein is CASRLAGLETQYF. In DNA, the CDR3 is TGTGCCAGCAGACTAGCGGGGTTGGAGACCCAGTACTTC.